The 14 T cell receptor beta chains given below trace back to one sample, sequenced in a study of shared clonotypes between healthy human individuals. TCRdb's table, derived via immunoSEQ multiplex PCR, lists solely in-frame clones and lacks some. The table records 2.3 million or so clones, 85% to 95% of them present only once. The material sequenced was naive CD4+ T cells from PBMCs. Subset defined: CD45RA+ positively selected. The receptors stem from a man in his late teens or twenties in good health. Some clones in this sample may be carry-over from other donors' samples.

The CDR3 region is CASSFSGRVAYEQYF. The CDR3 nucleotides read TGTGCCAGCAGCTTTAGCGGGAGAGTAGCCTACGAGCAGTACTTC. The chain carries TRBV7-2 and TRBJ2-7, with 9 positions matching TRBD2. Trimming at V came to 3 bases and at J to 2 bases, leaving 5 bases not matched to a gene. The CDR3 contains 15 residues. Per germline, CDR1 SGHTA and CDR2 FQGNSA.

The chain's CDR3 is CASSSPPGGQTKNIQYF. CDR3 in DNA: TGTGCCAGCAGTTCCCCCCCGGGGGGGCAAACCAAAAACATTCAGTACTTC. This sequence joins TRBV28 and TRBJ2-4; TRBD2 aligns across 8 bases. The CDR3 extends over 17 amino acids. Germline-derived CDR1 and CDR2 are MDHEN and SYDVKM. V trimming: 4 bases; J trimming: 2 bases; junction bases outside the gene matches: 10. The full variable domain, in which reference TRBV28 and TRBJ2-4 provide the parts outside the CDR3, is DVKVTQSSRYLVKRTGEKVFLECVQDMDHENMFWYRQDPGLGLRLIYFSYDVKMKEKGDIPEGYSVSREKKERFSLILESASTNQTSMYLCASSSPPGGQTKNIQYFGAGTRLSVL.

CDR3 nucleotides: TGTGCCAGCAGTTACTCCCTTGGGGACTGGGGCGAAAAACTGTTTTTT. Its translation: CASSYSLGDWGEKLFF. The gene calls are TRBV6-6 and TRBJ1-4; a possible D gene is TRBD1 (5 bases). Trimming removed 0 bases at V and 8 bases at J, with 16 bases between. CDR3 length equals 16 residues. Germline-derived CDR1 and CDR2 are MNHNY and SVGAGI (reference sequence).

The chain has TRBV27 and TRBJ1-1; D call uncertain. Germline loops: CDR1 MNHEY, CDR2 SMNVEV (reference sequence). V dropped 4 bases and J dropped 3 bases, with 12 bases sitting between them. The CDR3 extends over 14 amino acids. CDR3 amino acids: CASSSFVRDTEAFF. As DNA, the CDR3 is TGTGCCAGCAGTTCGTTTGTGCGGGACACTGAAGCTTTCTTT.

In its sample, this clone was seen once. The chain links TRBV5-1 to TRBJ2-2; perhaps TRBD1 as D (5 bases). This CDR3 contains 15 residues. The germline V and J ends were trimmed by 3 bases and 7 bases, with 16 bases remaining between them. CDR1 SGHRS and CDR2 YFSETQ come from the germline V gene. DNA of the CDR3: TGCGCCAGCAGCTCTCCGCAGGGTTTTAACGGGGAGCTGTTTTTT. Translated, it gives CASSSPQGFNGELFF. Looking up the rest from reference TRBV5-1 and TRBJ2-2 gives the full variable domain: KAGVTQTPRYLIKTRGQQVTLSCSPISGHRSVSWYQQTPGQGLQFLFEYFSETQRNKGNFPGRFSGRQFSNSRSEMNVSTLELGDSALYLCASSSPQGFNGELFFGEGSRLTVL.

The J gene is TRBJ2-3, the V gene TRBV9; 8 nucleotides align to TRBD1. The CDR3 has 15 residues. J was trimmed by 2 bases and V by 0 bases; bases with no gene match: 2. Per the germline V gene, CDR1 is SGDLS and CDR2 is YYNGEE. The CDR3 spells CASSVVQGVTDTQYF. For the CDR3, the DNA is TGTGCCAGCAGCGTAGTACAGGGGGTCACAGATACGCAGTATTTT.

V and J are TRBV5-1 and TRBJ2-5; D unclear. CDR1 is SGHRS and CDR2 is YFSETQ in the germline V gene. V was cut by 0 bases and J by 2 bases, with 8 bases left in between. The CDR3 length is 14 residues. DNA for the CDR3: TGCGCCAGCAGCTTGGGTCCGGCACAAGAGACCCAGTACTTC. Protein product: CASSLGPAQETQYF.

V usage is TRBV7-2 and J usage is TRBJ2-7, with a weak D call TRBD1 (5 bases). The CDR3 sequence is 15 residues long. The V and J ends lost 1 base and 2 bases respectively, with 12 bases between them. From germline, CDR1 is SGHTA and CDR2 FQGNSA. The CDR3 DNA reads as TGTGCCAGCAGCTTAGTAGCAGGGTTCCCCTACGAGCAGTACTTC. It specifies CASSLVAGFPYEQYF.

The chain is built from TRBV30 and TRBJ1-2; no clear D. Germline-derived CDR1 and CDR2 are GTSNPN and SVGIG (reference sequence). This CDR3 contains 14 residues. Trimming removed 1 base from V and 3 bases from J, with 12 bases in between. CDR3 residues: CAWSEGSLDYGYTF. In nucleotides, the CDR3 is TGTGCCTGGAGTGAGGGATCCTTAGACTATGGCTACACCTTC.

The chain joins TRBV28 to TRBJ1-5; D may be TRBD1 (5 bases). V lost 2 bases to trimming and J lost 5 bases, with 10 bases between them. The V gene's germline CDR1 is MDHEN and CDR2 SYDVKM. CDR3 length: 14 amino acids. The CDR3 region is CASSLGPGYQPQHF. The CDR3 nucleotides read TGTGCCAGCAGTTTAGGGCCAGGGTATCAGCCCCAGCATTTT.

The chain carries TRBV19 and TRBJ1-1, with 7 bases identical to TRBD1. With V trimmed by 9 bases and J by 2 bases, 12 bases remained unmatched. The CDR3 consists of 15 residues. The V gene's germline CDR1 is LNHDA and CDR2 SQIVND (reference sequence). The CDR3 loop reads CASRRQTGLNTEAFF. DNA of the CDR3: TGTGCCAGCAGACGACAGACAGGGTTAAACACTGAAGCTTTCTTT.

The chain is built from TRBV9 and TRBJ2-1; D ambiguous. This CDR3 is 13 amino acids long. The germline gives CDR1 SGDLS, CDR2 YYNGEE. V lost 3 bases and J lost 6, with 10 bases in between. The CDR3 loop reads CASSASRANEQFF. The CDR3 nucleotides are TGTGCCAGCAGCGCATCGCGAGCCAATGAGCAGTTCTTC. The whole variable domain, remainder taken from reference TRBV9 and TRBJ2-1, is DSGVTQTPKHLITATGQRVTLRCSPRSGDLSVYWYQQSLDQGLQFLIQYYNGEERAKGNILERFSAQQFPDLHSELNLSSLELGDSALYFCASSASRANEQFFGPGTRLTVL.

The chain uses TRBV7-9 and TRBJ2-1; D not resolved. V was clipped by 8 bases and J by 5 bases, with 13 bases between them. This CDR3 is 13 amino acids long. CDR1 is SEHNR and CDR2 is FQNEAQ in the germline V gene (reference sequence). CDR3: CASREPGNNEQFF. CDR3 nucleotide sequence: TGTGCCAGCCGAGAACCCGGAAACAATGAGCAGTTCTTC.

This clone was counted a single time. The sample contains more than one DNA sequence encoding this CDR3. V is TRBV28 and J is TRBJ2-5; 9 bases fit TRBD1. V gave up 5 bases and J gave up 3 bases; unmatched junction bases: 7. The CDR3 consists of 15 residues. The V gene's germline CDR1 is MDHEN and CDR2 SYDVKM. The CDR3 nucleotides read TGTGCCAGCAGTCTCCCGGGACAGGGAAAAGAGACCCAGTACTTC. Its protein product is CASSLPGQGKETQYF. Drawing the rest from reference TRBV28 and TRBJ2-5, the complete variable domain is DVKVTQSSRYLVKRTGEKVFLECVQDMDHENMFWYRQDPGLGLRLIYFSYDVKMKEKGDIPEGYSVSREKKERFSLILESASTNQTSMYLCASSLPGQGKETQYFGPGTRLLVL.